Listed below are T cell receptor beta chains from one sample, sequenced in a study of identical twins. TCRdb re-analysed the 5' RACE reads in MiXCR, keeping a single row per CDR3 protein. The profile shows 600,000 to 800,000 distinct CDR3 sequences, 21% of them singletons. This same sample was also taken into another study, of T cells expressing NK-cell markers.

Sequenced material: PBMCs. The source of these receptors is a woman in her late teens or twenties in good health. Both conserved end residues are part of each CDR3. A D gene is named only where the DNA matches it firmly. The size entry is marked missing in some rows and otherwise reads once, few, many or a size class.

few	TRBJ2-3	TRBV5-1	TRBD1	CASKTGERTDTQYF	TGCGCCAGCAAGACAGGGGAGAGGACAGATACGCAGTATTTT
-	TRBJ2-7	TRBV24-1	TRBD1	CAAGQAGSSYEQYF	TGTGCCGCGGGACAGGCAGGAAGCTCCTACGAGCAGTACTTC
few	TRBJ2-3	TRBV12-3/TRBV12-4	TRBD2	CASRHSGGASTDTQYF	TGTGCCAGCAGGCATAGCGGGGGGGCTAGCACAGATACGCAGTATTTT
-	TRBJ2-1	TRBV10-3	-	CAISVEREQFF	TGTGCCATCAGTGTCGAAAGGGAGCAGTTCTTC
-	TRBJ2-4	TRBV11-2	-	CASSLVQGLNIQYF	TGTGCCAGCAGCTTAGTACAGGGACTAAACATTCAGTACTTC
few	TRBJ2-7	TRBV20-1	-	CSASESRGIYEQYF	TGCAGTGCTAGTGAGTCCCGCGGGATCTACGAGCAGTACTTC
few	TRBJ2-3	TRBV5-1	-	CASSLALGADTQYF	TGCGCCAGCAGCTTGGCTCTAGGAGCGGATACGCAGTATTTT
few	TRBJ1-4	TRBV27	-	CASSLQGWGNEKLFF	TGTGCCAGCAGTCTACAGGGTTGGGGTAATGAAAAACTGTTTTTT
few	TRBJ1-1	TRBV6-1	-	CASSDRGDRAFF	TGTGCCAGCAGTGATAGGGGGGATCGTGCTTTCTTT
-	TRBJ2-7	TRBV20-1	TRBD1	CSARGDSAGYEQYF	TGCAGTGCTAGAGGGGACAGCGCGGGCTACGAGCAGTACTTC
-	TRBJ2-7	TRBV29-1	-	CSVLKTYEQYF	TGCAGCGTTTTGAAGACATACGAGCAGTACTTC
few	TRBJ1-1	TRBV6-4	TRBD1	CASSANRGGIAFF	TGTGCCAGCAGTGCAAACAGGGGAGGAATAGCTTTCTTT
-	TRBJ2-1	TRBV4-3	TRBD2	CASSHGRGSSGRKYNEQFF	TGCGCCAGCAGCCACGGCCGGGGGTCTAGCGGGAGGAAGTACAATGAGCAGTTCTTC
few	TRBJ1-2	TRBV7-9	TRBD1	CASSPWGQGPANYGYTF	TGTGCCAGCAGCCCGTGGGGACAGGGGCCCGCTAACTATGGCTACACCTTC
many	TRBJ2-7	TRBV2	TRBD2	CASSAAGTSGYEQYF	TGTGCCAGCAGCGCTGCCGGGACTAGCGGCTACGAGCAGTACTTC
-	TRBJ2-1	TRBV7-2	TRBD2	CASSLVSGVSNEQFF	TGTGCCAGTAGCTTAGTTAGCGGGGTAAGTAATGAGCAGTTCTTC